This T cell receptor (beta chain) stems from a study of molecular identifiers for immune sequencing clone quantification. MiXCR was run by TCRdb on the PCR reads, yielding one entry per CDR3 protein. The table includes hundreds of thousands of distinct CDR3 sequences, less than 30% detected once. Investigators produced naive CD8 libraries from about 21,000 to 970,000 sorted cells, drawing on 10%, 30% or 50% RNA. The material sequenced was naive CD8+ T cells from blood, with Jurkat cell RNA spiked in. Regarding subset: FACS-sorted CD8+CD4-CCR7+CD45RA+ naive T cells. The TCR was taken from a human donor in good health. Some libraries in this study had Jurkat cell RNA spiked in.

The CDR3 here is CASSLTGMNEQFF. CDR3 sequence (DNA): TGTGCCAGCAGTTTGACAGGGATGAATGAGCAGTTCTTC. V and J are TRBV27 and TRBJ2-1, with 7 bases matching TRBD1. The CDR3 length is 13 residues. V lost 3 bases, J lost 7 bases, and 3 bases stayed unmatched. In germline, CDR1 is MNHEY, CDR2 SMNVEV (reference sequence).